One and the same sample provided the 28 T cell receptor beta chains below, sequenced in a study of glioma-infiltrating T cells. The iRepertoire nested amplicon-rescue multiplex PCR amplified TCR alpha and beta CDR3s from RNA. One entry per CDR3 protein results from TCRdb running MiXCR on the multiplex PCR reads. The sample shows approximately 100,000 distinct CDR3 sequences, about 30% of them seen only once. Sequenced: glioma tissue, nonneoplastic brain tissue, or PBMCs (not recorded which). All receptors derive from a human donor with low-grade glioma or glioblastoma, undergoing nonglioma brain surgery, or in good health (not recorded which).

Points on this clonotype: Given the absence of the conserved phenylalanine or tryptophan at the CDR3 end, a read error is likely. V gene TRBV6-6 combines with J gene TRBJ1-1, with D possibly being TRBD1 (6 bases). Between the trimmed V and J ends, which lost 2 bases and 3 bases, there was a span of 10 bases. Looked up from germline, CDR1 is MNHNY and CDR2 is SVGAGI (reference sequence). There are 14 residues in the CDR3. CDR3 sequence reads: CASSYGEGDTEAFL. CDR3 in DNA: TGTGCCAGCAGTTACGGGGAGGGGGACACTGAAGCTTTCCTT.

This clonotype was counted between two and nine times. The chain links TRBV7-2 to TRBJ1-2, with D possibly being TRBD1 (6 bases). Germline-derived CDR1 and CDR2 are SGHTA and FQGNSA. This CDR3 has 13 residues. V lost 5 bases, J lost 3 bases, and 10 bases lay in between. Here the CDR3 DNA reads TGTGCCAGCAGCCTACAGGGAGACTATGGCTACACCTTC. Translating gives CASSLQGDYGYTF.

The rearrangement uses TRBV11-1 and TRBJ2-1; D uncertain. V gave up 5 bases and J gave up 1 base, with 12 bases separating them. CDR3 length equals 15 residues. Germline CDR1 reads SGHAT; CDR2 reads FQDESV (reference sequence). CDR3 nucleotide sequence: TGTGCCAGCAGCCCTAGGGTCTCTTCCTACAATGAGCAGTTCTTC. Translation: CASSPRVSSYNEQFF.

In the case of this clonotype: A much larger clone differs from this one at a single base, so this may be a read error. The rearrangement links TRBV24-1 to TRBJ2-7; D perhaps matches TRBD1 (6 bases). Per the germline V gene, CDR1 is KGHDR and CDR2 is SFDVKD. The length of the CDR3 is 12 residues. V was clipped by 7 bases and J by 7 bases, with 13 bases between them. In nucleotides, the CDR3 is TGTGCCACCAGCTTACAGGGCGATGAGCAGTACTTC. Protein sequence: CATSLQGDEQYF.

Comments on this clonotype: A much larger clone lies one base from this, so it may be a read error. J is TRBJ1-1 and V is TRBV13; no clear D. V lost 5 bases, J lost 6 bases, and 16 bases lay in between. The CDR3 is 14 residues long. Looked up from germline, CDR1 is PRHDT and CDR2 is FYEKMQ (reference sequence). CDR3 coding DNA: TGTGCCAGCAGCGCTCAGATAGGGAGGGCTGAAGCTTTCTTT. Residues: CASSAQIGRAEAFF.

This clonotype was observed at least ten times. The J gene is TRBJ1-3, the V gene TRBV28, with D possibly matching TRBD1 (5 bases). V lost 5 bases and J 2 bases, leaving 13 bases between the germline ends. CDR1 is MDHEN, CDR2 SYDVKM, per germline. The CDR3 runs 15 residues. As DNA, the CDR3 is TGTGCCAGCAGTACTCTCTGGGGCGCTGGAAACACCATATATTTT. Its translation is CASSTLWGAGNTIYF.

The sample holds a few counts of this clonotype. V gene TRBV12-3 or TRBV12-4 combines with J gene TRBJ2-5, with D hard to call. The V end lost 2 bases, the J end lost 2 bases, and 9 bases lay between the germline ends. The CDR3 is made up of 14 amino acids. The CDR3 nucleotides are TGTGCCAGCAGTTTACCGGAATCACAAGAGACCCAGTACTTC. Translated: CASSLPESQETQYF.

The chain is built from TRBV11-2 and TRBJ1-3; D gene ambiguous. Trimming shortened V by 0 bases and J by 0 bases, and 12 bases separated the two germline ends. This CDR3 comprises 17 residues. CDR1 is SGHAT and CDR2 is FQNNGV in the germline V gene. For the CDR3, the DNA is TGTGCCAGCAGCTTAGATCCGGTAGGGATCTCTGGAAACACCATATATTTT. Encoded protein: CASSLDPVGISGNTIYF.

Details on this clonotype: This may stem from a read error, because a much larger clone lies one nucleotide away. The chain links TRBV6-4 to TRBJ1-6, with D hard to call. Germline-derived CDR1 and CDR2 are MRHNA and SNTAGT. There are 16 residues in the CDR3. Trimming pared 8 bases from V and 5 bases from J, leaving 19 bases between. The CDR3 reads CASSPSSGGDNSPLHF. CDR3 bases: TGTGCCAGCTCCCCTAGCTCGGGCGGAGATAATTCACCCCTCCACTTT.

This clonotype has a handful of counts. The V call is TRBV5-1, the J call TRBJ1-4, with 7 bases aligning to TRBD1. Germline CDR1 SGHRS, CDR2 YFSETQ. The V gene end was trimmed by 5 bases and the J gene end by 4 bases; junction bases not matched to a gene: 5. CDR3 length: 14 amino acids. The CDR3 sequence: CASRPGQNNEKLFF. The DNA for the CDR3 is TGCGCCAGCAGGCCGGGACAGAATAATGAAAAACTGTTTTTT.

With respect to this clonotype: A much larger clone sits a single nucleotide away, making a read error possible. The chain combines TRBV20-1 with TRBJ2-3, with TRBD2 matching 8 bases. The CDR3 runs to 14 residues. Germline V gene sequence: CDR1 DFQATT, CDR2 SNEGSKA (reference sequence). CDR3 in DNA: TGCAATGCCCTACGGGGGGGCGGCACAGATACGCAGTATTTT. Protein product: CNALRGGGTDTQYF.

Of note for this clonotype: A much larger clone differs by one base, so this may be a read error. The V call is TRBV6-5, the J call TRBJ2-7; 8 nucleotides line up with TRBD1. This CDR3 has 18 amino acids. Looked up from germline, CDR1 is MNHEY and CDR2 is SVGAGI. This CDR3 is CASSYPIGTGSISYEQCF. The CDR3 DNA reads TGTGCCAGCAGTTACCCAATCGGGACAGGCTCGATCTCCTACGAGCAGTGCTTC.

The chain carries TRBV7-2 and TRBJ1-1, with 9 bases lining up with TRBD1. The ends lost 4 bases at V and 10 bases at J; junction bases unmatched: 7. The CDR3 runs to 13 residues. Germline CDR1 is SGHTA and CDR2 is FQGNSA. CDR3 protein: CASSSPPGQGAFF. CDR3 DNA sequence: TGTGCCAGCAGCTCACCGCCGGGACAGGGAGCTTTCTTT.

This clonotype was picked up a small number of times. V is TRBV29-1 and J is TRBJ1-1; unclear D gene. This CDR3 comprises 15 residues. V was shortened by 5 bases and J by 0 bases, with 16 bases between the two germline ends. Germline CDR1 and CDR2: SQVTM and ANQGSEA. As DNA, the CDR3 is TGCAGCGTTAAGGGAGAACGCCACATGAACACTGAAGCTTTCTTT. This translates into CSVKGERHMNTEAFF. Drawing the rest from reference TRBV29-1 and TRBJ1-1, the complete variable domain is SAVISQKPSRDICQRGTSLTIQCQVDSQVTMMFWYRQQPGQSLTLIATANQGSEATYESGFVIDKFPISRPNLTFSTLTVSNMSPEDSSIYLCSVKGERHMNTEAFFGQGTRLTVV.

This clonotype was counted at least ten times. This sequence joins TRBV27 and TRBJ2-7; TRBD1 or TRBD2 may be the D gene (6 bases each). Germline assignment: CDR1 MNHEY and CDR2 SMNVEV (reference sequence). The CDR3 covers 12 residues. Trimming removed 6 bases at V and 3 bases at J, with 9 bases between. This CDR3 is CASRGGFYEQYF. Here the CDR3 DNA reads TGTGCCAGCAGGGGGGGCTTCTACGAGCAGTACTTC.

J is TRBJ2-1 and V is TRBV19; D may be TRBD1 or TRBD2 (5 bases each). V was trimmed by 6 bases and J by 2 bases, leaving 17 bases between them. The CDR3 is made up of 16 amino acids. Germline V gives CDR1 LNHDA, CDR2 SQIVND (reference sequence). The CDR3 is CASSSIGTAAYNEQFF. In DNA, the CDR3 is TGTGCCAGTAGCTCAATAGGGACGGCTGCCTACAATGAGCAGTTCTTC.

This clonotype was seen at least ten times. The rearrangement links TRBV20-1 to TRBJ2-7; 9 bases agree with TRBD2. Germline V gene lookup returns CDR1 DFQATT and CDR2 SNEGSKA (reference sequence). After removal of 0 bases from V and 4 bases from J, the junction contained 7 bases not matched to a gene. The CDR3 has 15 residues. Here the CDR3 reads CSARDRTSGSYEQYF. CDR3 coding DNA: TGCAGTGCTAGAGATCGTACTAGCGGGTCGTACGAGCAGTACTTC.

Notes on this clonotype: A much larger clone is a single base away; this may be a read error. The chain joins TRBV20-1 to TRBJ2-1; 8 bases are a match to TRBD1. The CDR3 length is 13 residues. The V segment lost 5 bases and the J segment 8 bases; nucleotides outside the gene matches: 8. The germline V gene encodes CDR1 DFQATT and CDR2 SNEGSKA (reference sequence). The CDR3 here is CSAPQGAGDEQFF. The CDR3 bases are TGCAGTGCTCCTCAGGGGGCTGGGGATGAGCAGTTCTTC.

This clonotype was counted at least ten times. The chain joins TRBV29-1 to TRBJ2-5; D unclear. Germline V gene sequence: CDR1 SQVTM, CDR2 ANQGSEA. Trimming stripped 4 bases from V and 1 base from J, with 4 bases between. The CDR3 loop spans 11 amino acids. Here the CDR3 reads CSVVIQETQYF. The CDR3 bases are TGCAGCGTTGTGATCCAAGAGACCCAGTACTTC.

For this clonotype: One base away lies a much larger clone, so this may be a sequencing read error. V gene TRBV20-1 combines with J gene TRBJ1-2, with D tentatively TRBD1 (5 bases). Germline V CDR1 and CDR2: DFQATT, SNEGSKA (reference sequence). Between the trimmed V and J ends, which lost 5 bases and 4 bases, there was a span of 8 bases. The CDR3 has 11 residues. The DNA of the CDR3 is TGCAGTGCTTTGACAGCCTATGGCTACACCTTC. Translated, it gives CSALTAYGYTF.

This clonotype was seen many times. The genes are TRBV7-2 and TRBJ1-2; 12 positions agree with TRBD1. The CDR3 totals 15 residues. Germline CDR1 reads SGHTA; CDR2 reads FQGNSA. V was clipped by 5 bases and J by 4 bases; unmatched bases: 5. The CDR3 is CASSEGTGGSYGYTF. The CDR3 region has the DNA TGTGCCAGCAGCGAGGGGACAGGGGGCAGCTATGGCTACACCTTC.

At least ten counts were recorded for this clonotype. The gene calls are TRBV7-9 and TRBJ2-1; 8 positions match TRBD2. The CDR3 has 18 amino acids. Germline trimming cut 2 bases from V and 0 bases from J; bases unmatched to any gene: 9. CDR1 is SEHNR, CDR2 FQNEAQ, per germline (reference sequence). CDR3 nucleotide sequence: TGTGCCAGCAGCTTACAGATAGCGGGGTCGAGCTCCTACAATGAGCAGTTCTTC. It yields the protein CASSLQIAGSSSYNEQFF.

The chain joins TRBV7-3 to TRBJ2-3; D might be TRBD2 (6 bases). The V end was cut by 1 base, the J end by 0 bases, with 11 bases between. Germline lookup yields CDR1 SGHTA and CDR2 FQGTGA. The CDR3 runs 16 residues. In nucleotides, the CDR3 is TGTGCCAGCAGCTTAATAACGGGAGCTAGCACAGATACGCAGTATTTT. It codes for CASSLITGASTDTQYF.

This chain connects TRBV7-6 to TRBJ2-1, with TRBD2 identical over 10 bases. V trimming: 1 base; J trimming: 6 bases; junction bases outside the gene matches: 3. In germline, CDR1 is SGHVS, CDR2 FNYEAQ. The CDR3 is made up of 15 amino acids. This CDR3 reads CASSLGSGGANEQFF. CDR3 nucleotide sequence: TGTGCCAGCAGCTTAGGGAGCGGGGGGGCCAATGAGCAGTTCTTC. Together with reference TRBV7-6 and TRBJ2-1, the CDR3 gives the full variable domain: GAGVSQSPRYKVTKRGQDVALRCDPISGHVSLYWYRQALGQGPEFLTYFNYEAQQDKSGLPNDRFSAERPEGSISTLTIQRTEQRDSAMYRCASSLGSGGANEQFFGPGTRLTVL.

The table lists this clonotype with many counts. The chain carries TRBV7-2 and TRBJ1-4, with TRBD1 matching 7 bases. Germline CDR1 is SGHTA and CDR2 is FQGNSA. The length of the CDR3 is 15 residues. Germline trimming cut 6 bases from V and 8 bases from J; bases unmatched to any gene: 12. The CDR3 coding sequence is TGTGCCAGCAGTACCGGACAGGCCTTTAAAGAAAAACTGTTTTTT. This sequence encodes CASSTGQAFKEKLFF.

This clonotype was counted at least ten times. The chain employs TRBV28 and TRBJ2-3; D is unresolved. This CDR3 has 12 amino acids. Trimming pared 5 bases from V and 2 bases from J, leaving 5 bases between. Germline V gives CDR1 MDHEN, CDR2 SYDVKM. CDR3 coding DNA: TGTGCCAGCAGTATGCCCACAGATACGCAGTATTTT. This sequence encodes CASSMPTDTQYF.

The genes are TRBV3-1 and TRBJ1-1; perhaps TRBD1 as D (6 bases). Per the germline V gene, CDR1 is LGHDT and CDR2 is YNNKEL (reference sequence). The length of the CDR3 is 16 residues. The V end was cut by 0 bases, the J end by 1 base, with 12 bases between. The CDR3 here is CASSQDRGLRNTEAFF. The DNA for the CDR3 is TGTGCCAGCAGCCAAGACAGGGGATTAAGGAACACTGAAGCTTTCTTT.

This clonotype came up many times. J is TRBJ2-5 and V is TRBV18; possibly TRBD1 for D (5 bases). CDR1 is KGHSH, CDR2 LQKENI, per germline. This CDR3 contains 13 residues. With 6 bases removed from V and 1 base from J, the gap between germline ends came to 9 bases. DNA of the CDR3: TGTGCCAGCTCGCCGACAGCCCAAGAGACCCAGTACTTC. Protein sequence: CASSPTAQETQYF.